A single sample gave rise to the 6 T cell receptor beta chains below, sequenced in a study of cytomegalovirus exposure and HLA in healthy donors (dated by TCRdb to about 2017). The receptor library was made with the immunoSEQ multiplex PCR assay. For the multiplex PCR, a mixture combining 60 forward primers for TCR Vbeta segments and 13 reverse primers for TCR Jbeta segments was used. This is the immuneACCESS table as TCRdb keeps it, with only in-frame sequences that have V and J called. A part of the clones is gone; compared with another copy, unresolved V genes explain less than half, and the rest is unexplained. Counted in this sample were roughly 80,000 clones; roughly four fifths of them appeared once. 12% of the sample is taken by the ten largest. The sequenced sample was PBMCs. Receptor source: a male donor in good health and CMV-seropositive.

The V gene is TRBV9, the J gene TRBJ2-3; TRBD1 is a possible D gene (6 bases). Between the trimmed V and J ends, which lost 4 bases and 2 bases, there was a span of 17 bases. The germline V gene encodes CDR1 SGDLS and CDR2 YYNGEE. The CDR3 extends over 16 amino acids. The CDR3 reads CASSLTDRRTTDTQYF. The CDR3 region has the DNA TGTGCCAGCAGCTTAACCGACAGGAGGACCACAGATACGCAGTATTTT.

This chain links TRBV19 with TRBJ2-7; D may be TRBD1 (6 bases). V lost 11 bases to trimming and J lost 2 bases, with 25 bases between them. Per germline, CDR1 LNHDA and CDR2 SQIVND (reference sequence). This CDR3 region has 16 residues. CDR3 bases: TGTGCCTCTTCCCGGGCAGGGGCGGCTGTGACCTACGAGCAGTACTTC. It codes for CASSRAGAAVTYEQYF. Supplemented by reference TRBV19 and TRBJ2-7, the full variable domain reads DGGITQSPKYLFRKEGQNVTLSCEQNLNHDAMYWYRQDPGQGLRLIYYSQIVNDFQKGDIAEGYSVSREKKESFPLTVTSAQKNPTAFYLCASSRAGAAVTYEQYFGPGTRLTVT.

The J gene is TRBJ2-1, the V gene TRBV9, with TRBD1 matching over 12 bases. Germline values: CDR1 SGDLS, CDR2 YYNGEE. V trimming: 3 bases; J trimming: 4 bases; junction bases outside the gene matches: 2. The CDR3 extends over 15 amino acids. The CDR3 protein is CASSEGQGAYNEQFF. The DNA for the CDR3 is TGTGCCAGCAGCGAGGGACAGGGGGCTTACAATGAGCAGTTCTTC.

The V and J genes are TRBV5-1 and TRBJ2-2, with 11 bases fitting TRBD2. Trimming at V came to 0 bases and at J to 5 bases, leaving 9 bases not matched to a gene. The germline gives CDR1 SGHRS, CDR2 YFSETQ. The CDR3 contains 18 residues. The CDR3 loop is CASSLALAGGYRTGELFF. CDR3 nucleotides: TGCGCCAGCAGCTTGGCTCTAGCGGGGGGCTATCGGACCGGGGAGCTGTTTTTT. Based on the CDR3 plus reference TRBV5-1 and TRBJ2-2, the full variable domain is KAGVTQTPRYLIKTRGQQVTLSCSPISGHRSVSWYQQTPGQGLQFLFEYFSETQRNKGNFPGRFSGRQFSNSRSEMNVSTLELGDSALYLCASSLALAGGYRTGELFFGEGSRLTVL.

This chain connects TRBV6-1 to TRBJ2-5; 7 nucleotides match TRBD2. The J call is uncertain, as TRBJ2-7 better fits the DNA end. The CDR3 is 16 residues long. Germline lookup yields CDR1 MNHNS and CDR2 SASEGT. The CDR3, as DNA: TGTGCCAGCAGCGAATACACCGGGACTACAACCTACGAGCAGTACTTC. Translation: CASSEYTGTTTYEQYF.

This clone was observed once. The genes are TRBV4-1 and TRBJ2-7; the match to TRBD2 covers 7 bases. The CDR3 has 14 residues. Trimming at V came to 1 base and at J to 6 bases, leaving 6 bases not matched to a gene. Germline CDR1 reads MGHRA; CDR2 reads YSYEKL. The DNA of the CDR3 is TGCGCCAGCAGCCAAGTGCGGGAGTTGGCCGAGCAGTACTTC. Translating gives CASSQVRELAEQYF.